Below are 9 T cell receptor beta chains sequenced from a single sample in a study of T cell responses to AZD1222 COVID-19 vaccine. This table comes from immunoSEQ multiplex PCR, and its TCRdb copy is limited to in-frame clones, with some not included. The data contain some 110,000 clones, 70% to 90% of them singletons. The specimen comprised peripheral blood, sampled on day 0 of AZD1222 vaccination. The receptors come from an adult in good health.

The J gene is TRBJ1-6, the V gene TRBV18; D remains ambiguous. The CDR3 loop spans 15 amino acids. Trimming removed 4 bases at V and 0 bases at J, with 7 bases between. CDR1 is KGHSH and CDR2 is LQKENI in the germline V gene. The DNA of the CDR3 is TGTGCCAGCTCACAGCAGAGCTCCTATAATTCACCCCTCCACTTT. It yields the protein CASSQQSSYNSPLHF.

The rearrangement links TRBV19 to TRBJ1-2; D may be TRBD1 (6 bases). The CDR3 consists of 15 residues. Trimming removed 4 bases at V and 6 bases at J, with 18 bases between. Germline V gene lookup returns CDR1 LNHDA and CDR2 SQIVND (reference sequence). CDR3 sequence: CASSTRRSGANGYTF. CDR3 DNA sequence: TGTGCCAGTAGTACCCGCAGGTCGGGGGCGAATGGCTACACCTTC. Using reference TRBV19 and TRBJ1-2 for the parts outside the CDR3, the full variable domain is DGGITQSPKYLFRKEGQNVTLSCEQNLNHDAMYWYRQDPGQGLRLIYYSQIVNDFQKGDIAEGYSVSREKKESFPLTVTSAQKNPTAFYLCASSTRRSGANGYTFGSGTRLTVV.

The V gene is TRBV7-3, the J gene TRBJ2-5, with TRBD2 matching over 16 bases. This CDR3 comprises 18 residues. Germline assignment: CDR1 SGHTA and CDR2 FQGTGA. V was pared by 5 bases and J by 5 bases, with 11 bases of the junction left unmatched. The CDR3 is CASSPGTSGGARWETQYF. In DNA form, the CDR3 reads TGTGCCAGCAGCCCCGGGACTAGCGGGGGGGCGCGATGGGAGACCCAGTACTTC.

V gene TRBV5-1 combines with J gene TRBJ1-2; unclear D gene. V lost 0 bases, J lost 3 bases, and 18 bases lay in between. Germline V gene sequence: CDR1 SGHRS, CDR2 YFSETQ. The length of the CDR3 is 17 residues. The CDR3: CASSLDSSFQLHYGYTF. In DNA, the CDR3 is TGCGCCAGCAGCTTGGACAGTTCCTTCCAATTGCACTATGGCTACACCTTC.

This CDR3 is CASSSRTGNNSPLHF. CDR3 bases: TGTGCCAGCAGCTCACGGACAGGGAATAATTCACCCCTCCACTTT. V is TRBV7-2 and J is TRBJ1-6; 8 bases line up with TRBD1. Germline lookup yields CDR1 SGHTA and CDR2 FQGNSA. Germline trimming cut 4 bases from V and 5 bases from J; bases unmatched to any gene: 4. The CDR3 has 15 residues.

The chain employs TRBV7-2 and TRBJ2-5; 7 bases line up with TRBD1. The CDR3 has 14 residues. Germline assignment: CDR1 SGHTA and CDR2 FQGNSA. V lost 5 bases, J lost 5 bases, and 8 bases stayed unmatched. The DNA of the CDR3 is TGTGCCAGCAGCACCAGACAGGGCTTCGAGACCCAGTACTTC. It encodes CASSTRQGFETQYF.

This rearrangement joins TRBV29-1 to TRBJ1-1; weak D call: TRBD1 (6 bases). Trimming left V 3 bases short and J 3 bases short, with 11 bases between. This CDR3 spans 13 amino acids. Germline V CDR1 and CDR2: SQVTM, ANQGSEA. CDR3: CSVDPGVDTEAFF. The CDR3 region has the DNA TGCAGCGTTGATCCAGGGGTGGACACTGAAGCTTTCTTT.

In nucleotides, the CDR3 is TGTGCCACCAGTGACGGGCAGGGGAACTATGGCTACACCTTC. Protein product: CATSDGQGNYGYTF. This sequence joins TRBV24-1 and TRBJ1-2; a possible D gene is TRBD1 (6 bases). CDR3 length: 14 amino acids. Trimming took 4 bases from V and 2 from J, leaving 10 bases between them. CDR1 and CDR2 (germline): KGHDR, SFDVKD.

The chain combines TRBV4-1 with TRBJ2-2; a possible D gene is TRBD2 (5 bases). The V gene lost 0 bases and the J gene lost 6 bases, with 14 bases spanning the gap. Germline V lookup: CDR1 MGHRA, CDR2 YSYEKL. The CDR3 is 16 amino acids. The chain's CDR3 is CASSQDYRGSAGELFF. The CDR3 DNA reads TGCGCCAGCAGCCAAGATTATCGGGGTTCGGCCGGGGAGCTGTTTTTT.